Following are 31 T cell receptor beta chains from one sample sequenced in a study of T cell repertoires in cytomegalovirus infection. TCRdb independently ran MiXCR on the reads; one entry per CDR3 protein. The data show hundreds of thousands of distinct CDR3 sequences, about 23% seen once. The sequencing input was CD8+ T cells from PBMCs. Source of these receptors: a human donor in good health (CMV status not recorded). Some clones in this sample may be carry-over from other donors' samples.

The table lists this clonotype with many counts. The CDR3 loop reads CASSLAPGGFNEQYF. The CDR3 DNA follows: TGTGCCAGCAGCTTAGCGCCAGGGGGCTTTAACGAGCAGTACTTC. The chain combines TRBV7-8 with TRBJ2-7, with 8 bases fitting TRBD1. The V segment lost 0 bases and the J segment 5 bases; nucleotides outside the gene matches: 6. CDR1 is SGHVS and CDR2 is FQNEAQ in the germline V gene. The CDR3 length is 15 residues.

About this clonotype: Relative to the germline gene, one junction end is altered; a read error may explain this. The chain employs TRBV28 and TRBJ1-2; unclear D gene. The CDR3 runs 15 residues. The germline V gene encodes CDR1 MDHEN and CDR2 SYDVKM. The CDR3 sequence: CASSPSAASSYGYIF. DNA of the CDR3: TGTGCCAGCAGTCCCTCCGCCGCCTCTTCCTATGGCTACATCTTC.

There are many counts of this clonotype. This sequence joins TRBV7-2 and TRBJ2-3, with 9 bases lining up with TRBD1. Trimming took 7 bases from V and 8 from J; bases not matched to a gene: 13. CDR1 and CDR2 (germline): SGHTA, FQGNSA. CDR3 length: 15 amino acids. The CDR3 region is CASTQRRTGDGTQYF. Here the CDR3 DNA reads TGTGCCAGCACCCAGCGGAGGACAGGGGACGGTACGCAGTATTTT.

There are a few counts of this clonotype. This chain connects TRBV27 to TRBJ1-2; 7 positions agree with TRBD1. The germline gives CDR1 MNHEY, CDR2 SMNVEV (reference sequence). The CDR3 spans 14 residues. The junction had 11 bases not matched to a gene; V was cut back by 7 bases and J by 6 bases. CDR3 DNA: TGTGCCAGCAAGCCCCTGGGACAGAATCATGGCTACACCTTC. Its translation is CASKPLGQNHGYTF.

This chain links TRBV9 with TRBJ1-1, with TRBD1 matching over 8 bases. Germline CDR1 SGDLS, CDR2 YYNGEE. Germline trimming cut 0 bases from V and 3 bases from J; bases unmatched to any gene: 4. The CDR3 is 15 amino acids. Written as DNA, the CDR3 is TGTGCCAGCAGCGTAGTTGCAGGGGGCCACACTGAAGCTTTCTTT. Amino acids: CASSVVAGGHTEAFF.

The chain has TRBV28 and TRBJ2-3; D possibly matches TRBD1 or TRBD2 (5 bases each). Germline V gene data show CDR1 as MDHEN and CDR2 as SYDVKM. V was cut by 5 bases and J by 2 bases, with 14 bases left in between. CDR3 length: 15 residues. The chain's CDR3 is CASSDRDALTDTQYF. Written as DNA, the CDR3 is TGTGCCAGCAGTGACCGGGACGCCCTCACAGATACGCAGTATTTT.

This clonotype was seen a handful of times. This chain connects TRBV5-1 to TRBJ2-7; D is possibly TRBD2 (6 bases). Germline lookup yields CDR1 SGHRS and CDR2 YFSETQ. The CDR3 loop spans 14 amino acids. Trimming pared 0 bases from V and 7 bases from J, leaving 14 bases between. CDR3 sequence (DNA): TGCGCCAGCAGCTTGGACCCCCTCCGGGAGGAGCAGTACTTC. Its translation: CASSLDPLREEQYF.

V is TRBV7-9 and J is TRBJ1-2; 8 bases are a match to TRBD1. V lost 1 base to trimming and J lost 5 bases; unmatched junction nucleotides: 3. The CDR3 is 14 amino acids. Germline V CDR1 and CDR2: SEHNR, FQNEAQ (reference sequence). The CDR3 DNA reads as TGTGCCAGCAGCTTAGGGACAGGGAAGTATGGCTACACCTTC. It specifies CASSLGTGKYGYTF.

This clonotype was counted between two and nine times. This chain uses TRBV7-9 with TRBJ1-5; D unclear. This CDR3 has 15 residues. Trimming took off 1 base at V and 4 bases at J, with 11 bases between the two ends. Germline CDR1 and CDR2: SEHNR and FQNEAQ (reference sequence). The CDR3 sequence is CASSLVGGVNQPQHF. In DNA, the CDR3 is TGTGCCAGCAGCTTAGTCGGCGGGGTTAATCAGCCCCAGCATTTT.

This chain connects TRBV19 to TRBJ1-1; no clear D gene. Trimming shortened V by 7 bases and J by 1 base, and 10 bases separated the two germline ends. Germline CDR1 and CDR2: LNHDA and SQIVND (reference sequence). There are 13 residues in the CDR3. CDR3 sequence reads: CASIPTENTEAFF. The CDR3 DNA reads as TGTGCCAGTATCCCGACTGAGAACACTGAAGCTTTCTTT.

This clonotype was detected a few times. The V call is TRBV20-1, the J call TRBJ2-1; 12 nucleotides line up with TRBD2. The trim removed 1 base at V and 9 bases at J, leaving 10 bases unmatched. Germline V lookup: CDR1 DFQATT, CDR2 SNEGSKA (reference sequence). The CDR3 runs 16 residues. This chain's CDR3 is CSARVFGLAGPAEQFF. The CDR3 DNA reads as TGCAGTGCTAGAGTCTTCGGACTAGCGGGGCCTGCTGAGCAGTTCTTC.

This clonotype was observed many times. The chain has TRBV7-2 and TRBJ2-5; 10 bases agree with TRBD2. CDR3 length equals 15 residues. CDR1 SGHTA and CDR2 FQGNSA come from the germline V gene. Trimming at V came to 5 bases and at J to 4 bases, leaving 7 bases not matched to a gene. CDR3 in DNA: TGTGCCAGCAGCGTAAGCGGGGGGGCTCTAGAGACCCAGTACTTC. Translating gives CASSVSGGALETQYF. Based on the CDR3 plus reference TRBV7-2 and TRBJ2-5, the full variable domain is GAGVSQSPSNKVTEKGKDVELRCDPISGHTALYWYRQSLGQGLEFLIYFQGNSAPDKSGLPSDRFSAERTGGSVSTLTIQRTQQEDSAVYLCASSVSGGALETQYFGPGTRLLVL.

The CDR3, as DNA: TGTGCCAGCAGTCCGCGGGGTTCCGGTCAGCCCCAGCATTTT. This gives the protein CASSPRGSGQPQHF. The chain combines TRBV6-6 with TRBJ1-5; D is undetermined. The germline CDR1 and CDR2 sequences are MNHNY and SVGAGI (reference sequence). Trimming took 5 bases from V and 6 from J, leaving 14 bases between them. CDR3 length: 14 residues.

Remarks on this clonotype: Lacking the conserved final phenylalanine or tryptophan, this CDR3 likely reflects a read error. The limits of the CDR3 on the DNA are not certain, so only TCRdb's listed CDR3 is given. CDR3 sequence: CASSPIQG. The V gene is TRBV27, the J gene TRBJ2-4. The CDR3 has 8 residues if both end residues are counted. The germline gives CDR1 MNHEY, CDR2 SMNVEV (reference sequence).

This clonotype occurred many times. The chain carries TRBV7-2 and TRBJ2-7, with 8 bases fitting TRBD1. The length of the CDR3 is 16 residues. CDR1 is SGHTA and CDR2 is FQGNSA in the germline V gene. V lost 1 base to trimming and J lost 2 bases; unmatched junction nucleotides: 7. CDR3 DNA sequence: TGTGCCAGCAGCTTAGAACGGGACAGGCCTACCTACGAGCAGTACTTC. This gives the protein CASSLERDRPTYEQYF.

A few counts support this clonotype. The chain recombines TRBV27 with TRBJ2-2; 10 bases match TRBD2. V gave up 5 bases and J gave up 9 bases; unmatched junction bases: 6. This CDR3 spans 14 amino acids. Germline V gene data show CDR1 as MNHEY and CDR2 as SMNVEV (reference sequence). The CDR3: CASSRAGGVRELFF. The CDR3 region has the DNA TGTGCCAGCAGTCGAGCGGGGGGGGTTAGGGAGCTGTTTTTT.

The table lists this clonotype with many counts. This rearrangement joins TRBV29-1 to TRBJ2-7; the D gene could be TRBD1 or TRBD2 (5 bases each). Germline lookup yields CDR1 SQVTM and CDR2 ANQGSEA. Trimming cost V 5 bases and J 5 bases, with 13 bases left between them. This CDR3 region has 12 residues. CDR3 nucleotides: TGCAGCGTTACTCGGGGCTCGGACGAGCAGTACTTC. As protein: CSVTRGSDEQYF.

The chain carries TRBV19 and TRBJ2-1, with a weak D call TRBD2 (5 bases). Trimming removed 5 bases from V and 9 bases from J, with 8 bases in between. CDR1 LNHDA and CDR2 SQIVND come from the germline V gene (reference sequence). The CDR3 spans 11 residues. DNA for the CDR3: TGTGCCAGTAGTTCCGGGGTTGAGCAGTTCTTC. Protein product: CASSSGVEQFF.

This clonotype was counted at least ten times. The DNA of the CDR3 is TGTGCCAGCAGCTCACTCCGCGGGACAGGGATGTTTCCCCTCCACTTT. As protein: CASSSLRGTGMFPLHF. The rearrangement uses TRBV7-2 and TRBJ1-6, with 9 bases aligning to TRBD1. There are 16 residues in the CDR3. Germline CDR1 and CDR2: SGHTA and FQGNSA. With V trimmed by 4 bases and J by 13 bases, 14 bases remained unmatched. Based on the CDR3 plus reference TRBV7-2 and TRBJ1-6, the full variable domain is GAGVSQSPSNKVTEKGKDVELRCDPISGHTALYWYRQSLGQGLEFLIYFQGNSAPDKSGLPSDRFSAERTGGSVSTLTIQRTQQEDSAVYLCASSSLRGTGMFPLHFGNGTRLTVT.

In its sample, this clonotype was seen many times. J is TRBJ2-7 and V is TRBV7-2, with TRBD2 matching 11 bases. Trimming cost V 3 bases and J 3 bases; bases outside gene matches: 4. Germline V CDR1 and CDR2: SGHTA, FQGNSA. The CDR3 consists of 15 residues. The CDR3 DNA is TGTGCCAGCAGCTTCTCTACTAGCGGGGGCTACGAGCAGTACTTC. Encoded protein: CASSFSTSGGYEQYF.

Only a few counts were recorded for this clonotype. The chain has TRBV29-1 and TRBJ1-2; D is possibly TRBD1 (6 bases). CDR3 length equals 18 residues. Germline CDR1 reads SQVTM; CDR2 reads ANQGSEA. V lost 0 bases and J lost 6, with 26 bases in between. The CDR3 bases are TGCAGCGTTGAAGATTGGCTGGGACAAACCGGGACCCAAAATGGCTACACCTTC. This encodes CSVEDWLGQTGTQNGYTF.

The J gene is TRBJ2-3, the V gene TRBV28; TRBD1 might be the D (6 bases). V lost 2 bases to trimming and J lost 2 bases, with 20 bases between them. Per germline, CDR1 MDHEN and CDR2 SYDVKM. The CDR3 contains 18 residues. The CDR3, as DNA: TGTGCCAGCAGTTTAAAATCCAGGGGCCTCCCCCTCACAGATACGCAGTATTTT. It is translated as CASSLKSRGLPLTDTQYF. Full variable domain (missing parts from reference TRBV28 and TRBJ2-3): DVKVTQSSRYLVKRTGEKVFLECVQDMDHENMFWYRQDPGLGLRLIYFSYDVKMKEKGDIPEGYSVSREKKERFSLILESASTNQTSMYLCASSLKSRGLPLTDTQYFGPGTRLTVL.

As for this clonotype: Compared with germline, one end of the junction differs, possibly owing to a read error. V gene TRBV20-1 combines with J gene TRBJ2-7, with 11 bases that match TRBD1. Germline V gene sequence: CDR1 DFQATT, CDR2 SNEGSKA (reference sequence). The CDR3 is 14 residues long. CDR3 region: CSTREGQGAYEQYF. The CDR3 nucleotides are TGCAGTACTAGGGAGGGACAGGGGGCCTACGAGCAGTACTTC.

A few counts support this clonotype. The chain is built from TRBV4-1 and TRBJ2-3, with 7 bases lining up with TRBD2. The CDR3 has 18 residues. Germline lookup yields CDR1 MGHRA and CDR2 YSYEKL. After removal of 1 base from V and 6 bases from J, the junction contained 16 bases not matched to a gene. Written as DNA, the CDR3 is TGCGCCAGCAGCCAAGCCTTTTGGGAGCGGGGACCGATGGATACGCAGTATTTT. It specifies CASSQAFWERGPMDTQYF.

This clonotype came up a few times. The V and J genes are TRBV4-1 and TRBJ1-1, with D possibly TRBD1 on 5 matching bases. Germline CDR1 MGHRA, CDR2 YSYEKL. The CDR3 is 15 residues long. Trimming removed 0 bases at V and 1 base at J, with 9 bases between. The CDR3 loop is CASSQEAGTNTEAFF. The CDR3 DNA reads TGCGCCAGCAGCCAAGAGGCCGGGACGAACACTGAAGCTTTCTTT.

The chain uses TRBV12-3 or TRBV12-4 and TRBJ1-1, with D possibly TRBD1 on 5 matching bases. The V end was cut by 6 bases, the J end by 4 bases, with 24 bases between. The CDR3 has 17 residues. CDR3 coding DNA: TGTGCCAGCAGCCCTTACCTGGGGGGAGCCGAAACCACTGAAGCTTTCTTT. Residues: CASSPYLGGAETTEAFF.

This clonotype was counted between two and nine times. The J gene is TRBJ2-3, the V gene TRBV11-2; D unresolved. Germline CDR1 SGHAT, CDR2 FQNNGV. Trimming pared 5 bases from V and 2 bases from J, leaving 14 bases between. CDR3 size: 15 residues. The CDR3, as DNA: TGTGCCAGCAGCGCAACGACACAAGACACAGATACGCAGTATTTT. Translating it yields CASSATTQDTDTQYF.

This clonotype was counted a few times. The CDR3 here is CASTKAYEQYF. For the CDR3, the DNA is TGTGCCAGCACTAAAGCCTACGAGCAGTACTTC. The V and J genes are TRBV2 and TRBJ2-7, with D unresolved. With 7 bases removed from V and 2 bases from J, the gap between germline ends came to 6 bases. The CDR3 runs to 11 residues. Germline V gives CDR1 SNHLY, CDR2 FYNNEI.

This clonotype was observed a few times. V and J are TRBV4-1 and TRBJ1-5, with unresolved D. CDR3 length equals 15 residues. Germline CDR1 is MGHRA and CDR2 is YSYEKL. Trimming cost V 0 bases and J 4 bases, with 10 bases left between them. CDR3 bases: TGCGCCAGCAGCCAAGATCTCCCGAGAAATCAGCCCCAGCATTTT. Translated: CASSQDLPRNQPQHF.

The sample holds a few counts of this clonotype. The rearrangement joins TRBV20-1 to TRBJ2-1; D unresolved. Trimming took 5 bases from V and 4 from J, leaving 3 bases between them. The CDR3 has 10 amino acids. Germline V lookup: CDR1 DFQATT, CDR2 SNEGSKA (reference sequence). This chain's CDR3 is CSAGYNEQFF. The DNA for the CDR3 is TGCAGTGCTGGTTACAATGAGCAGTTCTTC.

As to this clonotype: Because the CDR3 is missing its conserved closing phenylalanine or tryptophan, this is likely a read error. CDR3 DNA: TGTGCCAGCAGCACCCGGGACCCCGCGGAAGGCGGGGAGCTGTTTGTT. Residues: CASSTRDPAEGGELFV. The V and J genes are TRBV14 and TRBJ2-2; TRBD1 or TRBD2 may be the D gene (5 bases each). Germline V gives CDR1 SGHDN, CDR2 FVKESK. The CDR3 sequence is 16 residues long. Trimming took off 5 bases at V and 7 bases at J, with 20 bases between the two ends.